The text below deals with one T cell receptor beta chain. This specimen belongs to a study of blood T cell repertoires in COVID-19. The protocol was immunoSEQ multiplex PCR, while the TCRdb copy is restricted to in-frame clones and leaves out a portion. Among about 280,000 clones listed, 85% to 90% were seen once. The germline CDR1 and CDR2 sequences are MNHEY and SVGEGT. The V and J ends lost 2 bases and 2 bases respectively, with 14 bases between them. The CDR3 sequence is 16 residues long. This clonotype originated in a woman in her late teens or twenties with acute COVID-19. The sample was PBMCs or T cells enriched from blood (not recorded which). This chain links TRBV6-2 or TRBV6-3 with TRBJ2-3, with D possibly being TRBD2 (6 bases). CDR3 coding DNA: TGTGCCAGCAGTTACCGTGGACTAACCTACACAGATACGCAGTATTTT. Translated, it gives CASSYRGLTYTDTQYF.